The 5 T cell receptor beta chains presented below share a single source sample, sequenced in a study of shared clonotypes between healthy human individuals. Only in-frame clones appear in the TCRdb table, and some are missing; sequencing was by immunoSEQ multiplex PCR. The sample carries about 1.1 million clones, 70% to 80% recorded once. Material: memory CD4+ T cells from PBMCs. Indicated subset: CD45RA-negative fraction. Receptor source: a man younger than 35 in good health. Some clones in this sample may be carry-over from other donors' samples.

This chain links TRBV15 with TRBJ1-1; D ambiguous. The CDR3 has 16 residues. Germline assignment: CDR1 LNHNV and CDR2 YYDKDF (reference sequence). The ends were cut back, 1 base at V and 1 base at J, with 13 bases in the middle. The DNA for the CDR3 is TGTGCCACCAGCAGAGTTCCTGCGACAAAGAACACTGAAGCTTTCTTT. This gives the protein CATSRVPATKNTEAFF.

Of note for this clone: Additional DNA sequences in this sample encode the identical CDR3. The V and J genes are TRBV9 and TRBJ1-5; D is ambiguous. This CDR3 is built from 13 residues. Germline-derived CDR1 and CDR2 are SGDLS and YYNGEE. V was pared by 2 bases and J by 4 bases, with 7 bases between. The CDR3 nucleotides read TGTGCCAGCAGCGTTCAAGGAAATCAGCCCCAGCATTTT. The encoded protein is CASSVQGNQPQHF.

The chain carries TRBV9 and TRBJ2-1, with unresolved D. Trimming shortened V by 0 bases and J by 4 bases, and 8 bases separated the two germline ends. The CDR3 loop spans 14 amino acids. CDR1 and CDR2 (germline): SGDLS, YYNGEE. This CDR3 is CASSVGGFYNEQFF. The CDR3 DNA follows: TGTGCCAGCAGCGTAGGTGGCTTTTACAATGAGCAGTTCTTC.

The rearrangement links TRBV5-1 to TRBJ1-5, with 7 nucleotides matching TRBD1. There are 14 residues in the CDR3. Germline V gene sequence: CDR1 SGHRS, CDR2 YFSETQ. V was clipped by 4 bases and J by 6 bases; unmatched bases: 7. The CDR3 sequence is CASSPGTGAQPQHF. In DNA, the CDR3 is TGCGCCAGCAGCCCGGGAACAGGGGCTCAGCCCCAGCATTTT.

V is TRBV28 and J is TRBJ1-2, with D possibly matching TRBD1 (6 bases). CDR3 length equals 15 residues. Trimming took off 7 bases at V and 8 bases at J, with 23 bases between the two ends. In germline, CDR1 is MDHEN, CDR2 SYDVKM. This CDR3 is CASIVVSGAASGYTF. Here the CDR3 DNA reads TGTGCCAGCATCGTAGTGTCGGGGGCGGCTAGCGGCTACACCTTC.